This T cell receptor (beta chain) appears in the sequencing data of a study of blood T cells in healthy people across ages. Isolated PBMCs totaled at least 7 million in each sample. The length of the CDR3 is 14 residues. Unmatched junction bases numbered 3, after V lost 1 base and J lost 4 bases. PCR was performed a second time for roughly 7 to 11 cycles using a sample-barcoded 5' primer and a J-beta primer mix. TCRdb passed the 5' RACE reads through MiXCR, listing each CDR3 protein once. Of over 1,300,000 distinct CDR3 sequences listed, around 59% were seen once; the top ten hold about 6.3%. Sequenced: blood. This chain links TRBV12-3 or TRBV12-4 with TRBJ1-1, with 7 bases lining up with TRBD1. The clonotype was recovered from a man younger than 35 in good health. The CDR3, as DNA: TGTGCCAGCAGTTTAGAGGGGGCAGTCACTGAAGCTTTCTTT. It translates to CASSLEGAVTEAFF.